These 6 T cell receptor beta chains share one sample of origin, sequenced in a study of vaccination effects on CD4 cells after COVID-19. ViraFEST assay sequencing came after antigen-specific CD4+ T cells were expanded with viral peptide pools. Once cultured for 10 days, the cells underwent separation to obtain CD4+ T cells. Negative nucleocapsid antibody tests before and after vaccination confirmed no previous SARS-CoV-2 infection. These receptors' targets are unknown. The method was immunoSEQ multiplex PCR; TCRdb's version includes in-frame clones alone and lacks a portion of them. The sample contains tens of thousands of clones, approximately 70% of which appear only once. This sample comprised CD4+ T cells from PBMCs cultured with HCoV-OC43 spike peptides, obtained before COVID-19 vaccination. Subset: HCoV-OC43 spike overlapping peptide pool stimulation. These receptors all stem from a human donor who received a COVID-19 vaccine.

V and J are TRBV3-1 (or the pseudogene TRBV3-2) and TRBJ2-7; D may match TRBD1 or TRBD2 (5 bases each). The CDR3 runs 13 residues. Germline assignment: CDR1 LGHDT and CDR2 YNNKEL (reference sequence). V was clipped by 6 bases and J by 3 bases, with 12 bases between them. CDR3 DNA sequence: TGTGCCAGCAGTCCGGGACGCAACTACGAGCAGTACTTC. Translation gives CASSPGRNYEQYF.

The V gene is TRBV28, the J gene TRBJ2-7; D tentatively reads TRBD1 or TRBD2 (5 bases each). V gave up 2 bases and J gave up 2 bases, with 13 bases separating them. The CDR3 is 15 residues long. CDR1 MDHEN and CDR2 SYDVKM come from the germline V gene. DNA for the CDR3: TGTGCCAGCAGTTTAGTTAGGGACCCTACCTACGAGCAGTACTTC. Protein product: CASSLVRDPTYEQYF. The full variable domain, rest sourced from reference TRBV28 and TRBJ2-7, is DVKVTQSSRYLVKRTGEKVFLECVQDMDHENMFWYRQDPGLGLRLIYFSYDVKMKEKGDIPEGYSVSREKKERFSLILESASTNQTSMYLCASSLVRDPTYEQYFGPGTRLTVT.

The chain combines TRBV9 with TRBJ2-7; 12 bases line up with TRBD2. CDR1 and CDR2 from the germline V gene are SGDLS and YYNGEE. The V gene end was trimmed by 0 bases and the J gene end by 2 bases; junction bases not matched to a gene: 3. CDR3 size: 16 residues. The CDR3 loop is CASSVGPSGGAYEQYF. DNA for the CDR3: TGTGCCAGCAGCGTAGGTCCTAGCGGGGGGGCCTACGAGCAGTACTTC.

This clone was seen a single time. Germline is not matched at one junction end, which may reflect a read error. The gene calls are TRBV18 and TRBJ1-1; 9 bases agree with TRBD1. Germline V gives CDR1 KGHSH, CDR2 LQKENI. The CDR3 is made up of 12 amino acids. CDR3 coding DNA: TGTGCCAGCTCACCAGGGGGACAGGGTAACCTCTTT. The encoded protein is CASSPGGQGNLF.

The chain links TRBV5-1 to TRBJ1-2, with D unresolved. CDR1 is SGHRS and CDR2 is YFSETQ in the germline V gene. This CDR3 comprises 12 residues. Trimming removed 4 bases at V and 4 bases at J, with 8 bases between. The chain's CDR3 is CASSEGTYGYTF. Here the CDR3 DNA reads TGCGCCAGCAGCGAGGGAACCTATGGCTACACCTTC.

CDR3 residues: CAISEAGQGEQYF. The CDR3 DNA is TGTGCCATCAGTGAGGCAGGACAGGGCGAGCAGTACTTC. This chain joins TRBV10-3 and TRBJ2-7, with 8 bases matching TRBD1. Per the germline V gene, CDR1 is ENHRY and CDR2 is SYGVKD. CDR3 length equals 13 residues. The trim removed 2 bases at V and 6 bases at J, leaving 3 bases unmatched.